This T cell receptor (beta chain) was recovered during a study of T-cell reconstitution after alpha-beta-depleted transplantation in children. The germline CDR1 and CDR2 sequences are DFQATT and SNEGSKA (reference sequence). The CDR3 spans 16 residues. With V trimmed by 3 bases and J by 0 bases, 7 bases remained unmatched. Unique molecular identifiers tagged the TCRbeta library. TCRdb re-called the PCR reads through MiXCR, storing one row per CDR3 protein. The data hold fewer than 550,000 distinct CDR3 sequences, with roughly 11% observed a single time. This clonotype was detected only a few times. This chain joins TRBV20-1 and TRBJ2-3; TRBD2 agrees at 9 bases. Material: PBMCs from the stem cell graft donor, obtained from the stem cell graft. The clonotype originates from a human donor who donated a stem cell graft to a child with acute myeloid leukemia. The DNA for the CDR3 is TGCAGTGCTAGGGGCGGGAGGGCTACTAGCACAGATACGCAGTATTTT. It codes for CSARGGRATSTDTQYF.